These T cell receptor beta chains were read from a single sample in a study of OX40 agonist ivuxolimab in advanced cancers. Sequencing used immunoSEQ multiplex PCR; TCRdb keeps in-frame clones, though not all of them. The repertoire holds about 68,000 clones, with about 89% as singletons. The sample consisted of CD4+ or CD8+ T cells sorted from blood, taken in a trial of the OX40 agonist ivuxolimab. These receptors all come from an adult with an advanced solid tumor such as melanoma, head and neck, liver or kidney cancer. Both conserved end residues are part of each CDR3. D genes are given only for firm matches. Expanded clones are given a class, and other clones once, few, many or no size at all.

clone_size	v_call	j_call	d_call	cdr3_nt	cdr3_aa
-	TRBV28	TRBJ2-7	-	TGTGCCAGCACACAGACCAATGTCTACGAGCAGTACTTC	CASTQTNVYEQYF
-	TRBV5-1	TRBJ2-2	TRBD2	TGCGCCAGCAGCTACACCGGGACTAGAAACACCGGGGAGCTGTTTTTT	CASSYTGTRNTGELFF
-	TRBV28	TRBJ1-2	-	TGTGCCAGCAGTTTAAGGACGTCGGGCTACACCTTC	CASSLRTSGYTF
-	TRBV25-1	TRBJ2-1	TRBD1	TGTGCCAGCAGTGATAGGGCAGGGGGCAATGAGCAGTTCTTC	CASSDRAGGNEQFF
-	TRBV9	TRBJ1-2	TRBD1	TGTGCCAGCAGCGACCGACAGGGGGGTGGCTACACCTTC	CASSDRQGGGYTF
-	TRBV6-5	TRBJ1-4	TRBD1	TGTGCCAGCAGTTCCACCACAGGGGAACTGTTTTTT	CASSSTTGELFF
-	TRBV2	TRBJ1-3	-	TGTGCCAGCAGCCCACAGCTGGCCCATTCTGGAAACACCATATATTTT	CASSPQLAHSGNTIYF
-	TRBV14	TRBJ1-6	-	TGTGCCAGCAGCCAAATCCTCAATTCACCCCTCCACTTT	CASSQILNSPLHF
-	TRBV4-2	TRBJ2-5	-	TGTGCCAGCAGCGACCGGGAGACCCAGTACTTC	CASSDRETQYF
-	TRBV6-1	TRBJ1-5	TRBD1	TGTGCCAGCAGTGGGACAGGGAGGTACCAGCCCCAGCATTTT	CASSGTGRYQPQHF
-	TRBV5-1	TRBJ2-3	-	TGCGCCAGCAGCTTGGCCGGGGCGCAGGCTAGTCGCACAGATACGCAGTATTTT	CASSLAGAQASRTDTQYF
-	TRBV6-1	TRBJ2-6	-	TGTGCCAGCAGTGAAAGGGCAGGGTCCGGGGCCAACGTCCTGACTTTC	CASSERAGSGANVLTF
-	TRBV27	TRBJ2-1	-	TGTGCCAGCAGTTCATCCCCCAGCCAGACCCGGGCGTACAATGAGCAGTTCTTC	CASSSSPSQTRAYNEQFF
-	TRBV20-1	TRBJ2-1	-	TGCAGTGCTCAAAAGTTGGATGAGCAGTTCTTC	CSAQKLDEQFF
-	TRBV5-1	TRBJ2-6	-	TGCGCCAGCAAGGACAGACCAGCCTCTGGGGCCAACGTCCTGACTTTC	CASKDRPASGANVLTF
-	TRBV6-5	TRBJ2-7	-	TGTGCCAGCAGTTACGGGCCCGGGAGCGTAACCTACGAGCAGTACTTC	CASSYGPGSVTYEQYF
-	TRBV6-1	TRBJ2-3	-	TGTGCCAGCAGTAAATACCAATCACGGGATACGCAGTATTTT	CASSKYQSRDTQYF
-	TRBV7-9	TRBJ2-2	TRBD2	TGTGCCAGCAGCTTAGCCGGGACTAGCGGGAGCACCGGGGAGCTGTTTTTT	CASSLAGTSGSTGELFF
once	TRBV6-6	TRBJ1-5	-	TGTGCCAGCAGTCCCGTCTCGGGGGCACGCCAGCCCCAGCATTTT	CASSPVSGARQPQHF
once	TRBV5-6	TRBJ1-5	-	TGTGCCAGCAGCTTGGGTCTGGGGAATCAGCCCCAGCATTTT	CASSLGLGNQPQHF
-	TRBV10-2	TRBJ2-3	TRBD2	TGCGCCAGCAGTGATCCAGCGGGGGGCACAGATACGCAGTATTTT	CASSDPAGGTDTQYF
-	TRBV19	TRBJ2-5	-	TGTGCCAGTAGTATGGTGGCAGGGCTCCAAGAGACCCAGTACTTC	CASSMVAGLQETQYF
-	TRBV18	TRBJ2-7	TRBD2	TGTGCCAGCTCACCTCGAGCAGCGGGGGAGCAGTACTTC	CASSPRAAGEQYF
-	TRBV29-1	TRBJ2-7	-	TGCAGCGTTTCTTTGGGTTACGAGCAGTACTTC	CSVSLGYEQYF
-	TRBV7-2	TRBJ2-3	TRBD1	TGTGCCAGCAGCTATAAACAGGGGCGTGGATTGGATACGCAGTATTTT	CASSYKQGRGLDTQYF
medium-sized	TRBV7-2	TRBJ1-2	-	TGTGCCAGCAGCTTAGATAGGGGCTTGATTACGAACTATGGCTACACCTTC	CASSLDRGLITNYGYTF
once	TRBV7-3	TRBJ2-7	-	TGTGCCAGCAGCCCCCGGGGTAGCTACGAGCAGTACTTC	CASSPRGSYEQYF
-	TRBV6-1	TRBJ2-7	-	TGTGCCAGCAGTGAAGGGAAGACCTACGAGCAGTACTTC	CASSEGKTYEQYF
once	TRBV6-1	TRBJ2-1	-	TGTGCCAGCAGGCTAGACGGAGGCGAGCAGTTCTTC	CASRLDGGEQFF
-	TRBV7-9	TRBJ2-7	-	TGTGCCAGCAGCTTAGGCGGGGCGAGCTCCTACGAGCAGTACTTC	CASSLGGASSYEQYF
-	TRBV7-9	TRBJ2-1	TRBD2	TGTGCCAGCAGCTCCTCCGGGACCCGGGGGGGGAATGAGCAGTTCTTC	CASSSSGTRGGNEQFF
-	TRBV4-1	TRBJ1-5	-	TGCGCCAGCAGCCAAGCCCTCCGGGGGTACAATCAGCCCCAGCATTTT	CASSQALRGYNQPQHF
-	TRBV19	TRBJ1-2	-	TGTGCCAGTACCTCGCGTAACAGCGTTAACTATGGCTACACCTTC	CASTSRNSVNYGYTF
-	TRBV7-6	TRBJ1-1	-	TGTGCCAGCAGCTTAGGACGGGCGGTGAACACTGAAGCTTTCTTT	CASSLGRAVNTEAFF
-	TRBV5-6	TRBJ2-2	-	TGTGCCAGCAGCTTACTTCGTACCCACGTCGGCACCGGGGAGCTGTTTTTT	CASSLLRTHVGTGELFF
-	TRBV18	TRBJ1-1	TRBD1	TGTGCCAGCTCACCAGGGACAGGGGCGGACACTGAAGCTTTCTTT	CASSPGTGADTEAFF
-	TRBV9	TRBJ2-3	-	TGTGCCAGCAGCGCGACAGGACCCAAAGATACGCAGTATTTT	CASSATGPKDTQYF